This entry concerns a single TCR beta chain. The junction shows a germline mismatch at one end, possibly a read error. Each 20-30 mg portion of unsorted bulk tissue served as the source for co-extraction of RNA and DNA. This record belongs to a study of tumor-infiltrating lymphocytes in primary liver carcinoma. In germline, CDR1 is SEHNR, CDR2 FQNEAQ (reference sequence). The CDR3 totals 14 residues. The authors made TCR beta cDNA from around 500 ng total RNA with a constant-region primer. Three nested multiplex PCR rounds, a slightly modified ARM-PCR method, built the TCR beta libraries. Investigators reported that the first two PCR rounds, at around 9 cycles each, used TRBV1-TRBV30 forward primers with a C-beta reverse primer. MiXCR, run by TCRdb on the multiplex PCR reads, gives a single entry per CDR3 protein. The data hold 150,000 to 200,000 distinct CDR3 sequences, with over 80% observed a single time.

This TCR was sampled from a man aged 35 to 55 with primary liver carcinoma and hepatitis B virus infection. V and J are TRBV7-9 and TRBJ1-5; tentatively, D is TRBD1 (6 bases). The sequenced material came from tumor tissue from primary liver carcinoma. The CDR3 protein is CASNLAGHNQPQRF. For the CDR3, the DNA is TGTGCCAGCAACTTAGCGGGACACAATCAGCCCCAGCGTTTT.